These T cell receptor beta chains were read from a single sample in a study of T cell clusters in autoimmune cytopenias. TCRdb reprocessed the multiplex PCR reads, with one entry per CDR3 protein and no DNA. Recorded here are 6,000 to 8,000 distinct CDR3 sequences; the top ten clones represent 4.9%. Sequencing was done on a sample of peripheral blood. These receptors were collected from a human donor with an autoimmune cytopenia or autoimmune hepatitis (not recorded which). CDR3s include the opening cysteine and the closing phenylalanine or tryptophan. Clone sizes are given selectively: once, few, many, or a class where the clone is expanded.

j_call v_call cdr3_length clone_size cdr3_aa
TRBJ1-5 TRBV6-1 15 medium-sized CASRRQGDSNQPQHF
TRBJ2-5 TRBV6-5 15 medium-sized CASSYRRLGQETQYF
TRBJ1-4 TRBV6-1 15 . CASSELRDVSEKLFF
TRBJ2-7 TRBV5-5 14 . CASRGRAASYEQYF
TRBJ2-1 TRBV7-9 13 . CASSPSSYNEQFF
TRBJ1-1 TRBV7-2 15 . CASSLAWAWDTEAFF
TRBJ2-5 TRBV5-6 13 medium-sized CASSLVGAETQYF
TRBJ1-3 TRBV6-1 14 medium-sized CASGRGSSGNTIYF
TRBJ2-3 TRBV5-1 17 . CASSLTSIRGYTDTQYF
TRBJ1-1 TRBV6-5 16 medium-sized CASSYSWARMNTEAFF
TRBJ1-2 TRBV4-2 15 . CASSQAGTGGEGYTF
TRBJ2-7 TRBV7-9 14 . CASSTLGGSYEQYF
TRBJ2-1 TRBV6-2/TRBV6-3 13 medium-sized CASIRTGFNEQFF
TRBJ1-1 TRBV27 13 medium-sized CASSPRGGVEAFF
TRBJ2-2 TRBV7-2 15 . CASSRRQGAGGELFF
TRBJ2-6 TRBV19 18 medium-sized CASSPGPRPDSGANVLTF
TRBJ2-2 TRBV12-3/TRBV12-4 14 medium-sized CATKRGVNTGELFF